The rows below give T cell receptor beta chains drawn from one sample of a study of cytotoxic CD8 clonotypes in ibrutinib-treated CLL. Sequencing used immunoSEQ multiplex PCR; TCRdb keeps in-frame clones, though not all of them. Among some 150,000 clones listed, 60% to 80% were seen once. The sequences come from PBMCs, collected after 12 months of ibrutinib treatment. The source is a human donor with chronic lymphocytic leukemia. CDR3s include the opening cysteine and the closing phenylalanine or tryptophan. The D gene is left open where the match is weak. The listing skips clone size in some rows; elsewhere it reads once, few, many or a size class.

TRBV18	TRBJ1-2	.	.	13	TGTGCCAGCTCACCAACGGCAGAGTATGGCTACACCTTC	CASSPTAEYGYTF
TRBV25-1	TRBJ2-7	.	.	11	TGTGCCAGCAGTTTGGGGAACGAGCAGTACTTC	CASSLGNEQYF
TRBV6-1	TRBJ1-2	.	.	14	TGTGCCAGCAGCTTAAAGGGGCACGACTATGGCTACACCTTC	CASSLKGHDYGYTF
TRBV6-1	TRBJ1-2	.	TRBD1	15	TGTGCCAGCAAGACAGGGGGCGGTATGGACTATGGCTACACCTTC	CASKTGGGMDYGYTF
TRBV28	TRBJ2-7	.	TRBD2	17	TGTGCCAGCCTGGGACTAGCGGGAGGCGGGGGCGCCTACGAGCAGTACTTC	CASLGLAGGGGAYEQYF
TRBV18	TRBJ2-5	.	.	11	TGTGCCAGCTCAGCCCAAGAGACCCAGTACTTC	CASSAQETQYF
TRBV28	TRBJ2-3	.	TRBD2	13	TGTGCCAGCACGGGAGGGGCGACAGATACGCAGTATTTT	CASTGGATDTQYF
TRBV6-6	TRBJ1-2	.	.	14	TGTGCCAGCAGTTACTCAGGGGGAGGCTATGGCTACACCTTC	CASSYSGGGYGYTF
TRBV30	TRBJ2-3	.	.	14	TGTGCCTGGAGTGTGGGGGGCAGTGCAGATACGCAGTATTTT	CAWSVGGSADTQYF
TRBV7-2	TRBJ2-5	.	.	15	TGTGCCAGCAGCCCGAGACCACCGGCAGTTGAGACCCAGTACTTC	CASSPRPPAVETQYF
TRBV5-6	TRBJ2-7	.	.	13	TGTGCCAGCAGCTTCCGAGGCTCCTACGAGCAGTACTTC	CASSFRGSYEQYF
TRBV6-5	TRBJ2-3	.	.	13	TGTGCCAGCACCAGGGCGGGAACAGATACGCAGTATTTT	CASTRAGTDTQYF
TRBV6-5	TRBJ2-7	once	.	13	TGTGCCAGCAGTTACGAGGGCTTTGTGAGTCTGTACTTC	CASSYEGFVSLYF
TRBV7-2	TRBJ2-6	.	.	19	TGTGCCAGCAGCTTTGGGTCAGTTAATTTTTTCTCTGGGGCCAACGTCCTGACTTTC	CASSFGSVNFFSGANVLTF
TRBV27	TRBJ2-3	.	.	12	TGTGCCAGCAGCCTGACACTGGGGCCCCGGTATTTT	CASSLTLGPRYF
TRBV27	TRBJ1-2	.	.	15	TGTGCCAGCAGTCCGTGGACGGAGCTTAACTATGGCTACACCTTC	CASSPWTELNYGYTF
TRBV7-9	TRBJ1-3	.	.	15	TGTGCCAGCAGCTTATATACGGCGGCAAGAAACACCATATATTTT	CASSLYTAARNTIYF
TRBV4-3	TRBJ2-5	.	.	12	TGCGCCAGCAGCCAAGATAGGGAGACCCAGTACTTC	CASSQDRETQYF
TRBV15	TRBJ1-1	once	.	15	TGTGCCACCAGCAGAGAACAGGGCTCGGGGACTGAAGCTTTCTTT	CATSREQGSGTEAFF
TRBV18	TRBJ2-2	.	TRBD1	16	TGTGCCAGCTCACCACAGGGGGCCGCGAACACCGGGGAGCTGTTTTTT	CASSPQGAANTGELFF
TRBV11-2	TRBJ2-7	.	.	12	TGTGCCAGCAGCTTAGCCTTGGGGCCCCTGTACTTC	CASSLALGPLYF
TRBV4-1	TRBJ2-7	.	TRBD1	14	TGCGCCAGCAGCCGAGGGACAGGGACCTACGAGCAGTACTTC	CASSRGTGTYEQYF
TRBV9	TRBJ1-1	.	.	15	TGTGCCAGCAGCGCCCAAATGTCAGGGTACGGTGAAGCTTTCTTT	CASSAQMSGYGEAFF
TRBV5-1	TRBJ1-2	.	TRBD1	14	TGCGCCAGCAGAGAAGCGACAGGGCGCTATGGCTACACCTTC	CASREATGRYGYTF
TRBV5-1	TRBJ2-5	.	TRBD1	14	TGCGCCAGCAGCTTAGCGACAGGGGCGGTGACCCAGTACTTC	CASSLATGAVTQYF
TRBV11-3	TRBJ2-1	.	TRBD2	14	TGTGCCAGCAGTCCCGGACTAGCGGCTAATGAGCAGTTCTTC	CASSPGLAANEQFF
TRBV6-5	TRBJ1-2	few	.	15	TGTGCCAGCAGAAAGTTAGGACCGAAAAACTATGGCTACACCTTC	CASRKLGPKNYGYTF
TRBV30	TRBJ1-5	.	.	15	TGTGCCTGGAGTGTACGGGCGGACGGCCATCAGCCCCAGCATTTT	CAWSVRADGHQPQHF
TRBV7-9	TRBJ2-7	.	TRBD2	14	TGTGCCAGCAGCTTAGGGCTAGCGGGAGACGAGCAGTACTTC	CASSLGLAGDEQYF